The rows below give T cell receptor beta chains drawn from one sample of a study of T cell repertoires in cytomegalovirus infection. The antigens these receptors bind are not known. TCRdb passed the reads through MiXCR, listing each CDR3 protein once. The sample has approximately 910,000 distinct CDR3 sequences, under 40% seen once; the top ten hold about an eighth. Sequenced material: cultured CD8+ T cells from PBMCs, taken from culture after CMV antigen stimulation. These receptors were taken from a human donor in good health (CMV status not recorded). Some clones in this sample may be carry-over from other donors' samples. The CDR3 runs from the conserved cysteine through the conserved F or W. The D gene is left open where the match is weak. The listing skips clone size in some rows; elsewhere it reads once, few, many or a size class.

D,size,V,J,CDR3,DNA
TRBD1,NA,TRBV7-9,TRBJ1-2,CASILTGGHGYTF,TGTGCCAGCATCCTCACAGGGGGTCATGGCTACACCTTC
NA,NA,TRBV10-3,TRBJ2-3,CAIRPPEASPRADTQYF,TGTGCCATCCGACCCCCTGAGGCTAGCCCTAGGGCAGATACGCAGTATTTT
TRBD2,few,TRBV7-2,TRBJ2-3,CASSFPSGGAGDTQYF,TGTGCCAGCAGCTTCCCTAGCGGGGGGGCTGGAGATACGCAGTATTTT
TRBD2,NA,TRBV4-3,TRBJ2-5,CASSQTSGGTQTQYF,TGCGCCAGCAGCCAGACTAGCGGGGGGACACAGACCCAGTACTTC
NA,NA,TRBV12-3/TRBV12-4,TRBJ2-1,CASSPTRVGEFF,TGTGCCAGCAGTCCTACCCGGGTAGGGGAGTTCTTC
TRBD2,many,TRBV7-9,TRBJ2-1,CASSPSGGLSYNEQFF,TGTGCCAGCAGCCCTAGCGGGGGACTCTCCTACAATGAGCAGTTCTTC
NA,NA,TRBV6-1,TRBJ1-4,CASSNDYGQKRPLGF,TGTGCCAGCAGCAACGATTACGGACAGAAAAGGCCCCTAGGTTTT
TRBD2,few,TRBV7-3,TRBJ2-3,CASSSGLAGLPTDTQYF,TGTGCCAGCAGCTCAGGACTAGCGGGGTTACCCACAGATACGCAGTATTTT
TRBD1,many,TRBV7-8,TRBJ2-2,CASSQTPGQEVTGELFF,TGTGCCAGCAGCCAAACCCCGGGACAGGAAGTCACCGGGGAGCTGTTTTTT
NA,few,TRBV12-3/TRBV12-4,TRBJ2-7,CASSSVGELASYEQYF,TGTGCCAGCAGTTCCGTAGGGGAACTAGCTTCCTACGAGCAGTACTTC
TRBD1,NA,TRBV11-3,TRBJ1-1,CASSPTRGTEAFF,TGTGCCAGCAGCCCTACCAGGGGGACTGAAGCTTTCTTT
NA,NA,TRBV27,TRBJ2-2,CASSPTATLTTGELFF,TGTGCCAGCAGTCCTACCGCTACCTTAACAACCGGGGAGCTGTTTTTT
NA,NA,TRBV10-3,TRBJ2-1,CAISDEGGSYNEQFF,TGTGCCATCAGTGATGAGGGAGGATCCTACAATGAGCAGTTCTTC
TRBD1,NA,TRBV15,TRBJ2-3,CATSGQGSSTDTQYF,TGTGCCACCAGCGGACAGGGATCTAGCACAGATACGCAGTATTTT
NA,NA,TRBV27,TRBJ2-7,CASSLLRQDYEQYF,TGTGCCAGCAGTCTCCTGAGACAGGACTACGAGCAGTACTTC
NA,few,TRBV29-1,TRBJ1-1,CSVGGAEAFF,TGCAGCGTTGGAGGGGCTGAAGCTTTCTTT
NA,few,TRBV5-1,TRBJ2-7,CASSSRQESYEQYF,TGCGCCAGCAGCTCCAGACAGGAATCCTACGAGCAGTACTTC
NA,few,TRBV12-5,TRBJ2-1,CASGPGSSSYNEQFF,TGTGCTAGTGGGCCGGGTTCGAGCTCCTACAATGAGCAGTTCTTC
NA,NA,TRBV27,TRBJ2-5,CASSPLVQETQYF,TGTGCCAGCAGTCCTCTAGTCCAAGAGACCCAGTACTTC
NA,NA,TRBV7-7,TRBJ2-7,CAGSSTGTHEQYF,TGTGCTGGCAGCTCCACAGGGACCCACGAGCAGTACTTC
TRBD1,once,TRBV2,TRBJ2-3,CASSKGQGTSDTQYF,TGTGCCAGCAGCAAGGGACAGGGGACCTCAGATACGCAGTATTTT
NA,NA,TRBV3-1,TRBJ2-7,CASSQVSATHTYEQYF,TGTGCCAGCAGCCAAGTGTCCGCAACACACACCTACGAGCAGTACTTC
NA,few,TRBV19,TRBJ1-2,CASTGNPWIAEFNYGYTF,TGTGCCAGTACCGGAAACCCTTGGATCGCCGAATTTAACTATGGCTACACCTTC
TRBD2,few,TRBV27,TRBJ2-3,CASSSGLAGGPGDTQYF,TGTGCCAGCAGTTCGGGACTAGCGGGGGGGCCTGGGGATACGCAGTATTTT
NA,NA,TRBV7-9,TRBJ2-1,CASSPRGGDQYNEQFF,TGTGCCAGCAGCCCCAGAGGGGGGGATCAGTACAATGAGCAGTTCTTC
TRBD1,once,TRBV20-1,TRBJ2-1,CSAGQATTNEQFF,TGCAGTGCTGGACAGGCGACGACCAATGAGCAGTTCTTC
TRBD1,NA,TRBV6-1,TRBJ1-4,CASTPDRVNEKLFF,TGTGCCAGCACTCCGGACAGGGTAAATGAAAAACTGTTTTTT
NA,NA,TRBV19,TRBJ1-1,CASSADTVNTEAFF,TGTGCCAGTAGTGCAGATACGGTGAACACTGAAGCTTTCTTT
NA,NA,TRBV2,TRBJ1-5,CASSMTESSNQPQHF,TGTGCCAGCAGTATGACCGAGAGTAGCAATCAGCCCCAGCATTTT